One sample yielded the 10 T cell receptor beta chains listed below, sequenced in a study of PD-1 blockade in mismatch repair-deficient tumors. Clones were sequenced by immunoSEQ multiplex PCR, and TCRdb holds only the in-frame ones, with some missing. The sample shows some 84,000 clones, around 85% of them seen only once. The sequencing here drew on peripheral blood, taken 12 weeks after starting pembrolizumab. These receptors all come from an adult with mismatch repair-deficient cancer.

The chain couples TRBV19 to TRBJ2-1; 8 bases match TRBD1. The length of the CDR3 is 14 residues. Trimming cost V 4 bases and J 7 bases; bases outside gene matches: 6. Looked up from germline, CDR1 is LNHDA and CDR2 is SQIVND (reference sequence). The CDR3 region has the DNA TGTGCCAGTAGTAACCAGGGGGCGAAAAATGAGCAGTTCTTC. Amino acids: CASSNQGAKNEQFF.

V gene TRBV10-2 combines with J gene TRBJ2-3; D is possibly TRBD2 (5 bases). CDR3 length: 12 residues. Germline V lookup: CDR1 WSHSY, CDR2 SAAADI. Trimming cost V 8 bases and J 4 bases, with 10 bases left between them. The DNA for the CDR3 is TGCGCCAGCTCTGCCGGGGCAGATACGCAGTATTTT. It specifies CASSAGADTQYF.

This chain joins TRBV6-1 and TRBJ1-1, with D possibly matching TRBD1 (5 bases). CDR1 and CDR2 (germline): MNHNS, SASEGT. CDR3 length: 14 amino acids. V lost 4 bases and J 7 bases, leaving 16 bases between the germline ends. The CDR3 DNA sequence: TGTGCCAGCAGTGTAAGTAGGACAATGGGTGAAGCTTTCTTT. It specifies CASSVSRTMGEAFF.

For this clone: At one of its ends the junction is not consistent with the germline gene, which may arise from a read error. The CDR3 region is CASTTRLGGSSRANVLTF. CDR3 in DNA: TGTGCCAGCACCACCCGACTAGGGGGGAGCTCTAGGGCCAACGTCCTGACTTTC. The J gene is TRBJ2-6, the V gene TRBV5-4; the D call may be TRBD1 or TRBD2 (6 bases each). Germline-derived CDR1 and CDR2 are SGHNT and YYREEE (reference sequence). The CDR3 is 18 residues long.

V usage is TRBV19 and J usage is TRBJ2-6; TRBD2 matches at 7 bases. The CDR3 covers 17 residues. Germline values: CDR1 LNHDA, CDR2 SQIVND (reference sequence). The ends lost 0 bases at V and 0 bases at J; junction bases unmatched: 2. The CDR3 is CASSIEAGNSGANVLTF. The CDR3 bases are TGTGCCAGTAGTATAGAAGCGGGGAACTCTGGGGCCAACGTCCTGACTTTC.

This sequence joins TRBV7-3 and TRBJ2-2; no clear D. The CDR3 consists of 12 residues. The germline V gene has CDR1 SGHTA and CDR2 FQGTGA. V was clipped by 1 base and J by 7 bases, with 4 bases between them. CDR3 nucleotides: TGTGCCAGCAGCTTAAGGGGCGGGGAGCTGTTTTTT. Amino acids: CASSLRGGELFF.

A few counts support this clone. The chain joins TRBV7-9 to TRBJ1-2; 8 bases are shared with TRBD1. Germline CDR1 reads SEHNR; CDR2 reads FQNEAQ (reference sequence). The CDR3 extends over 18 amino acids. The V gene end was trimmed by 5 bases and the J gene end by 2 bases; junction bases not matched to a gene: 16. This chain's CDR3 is CASSPSFSRRQGNYGYTF. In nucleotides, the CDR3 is TGTGCCAGCAGCCCCTCATTTTCCCGGAGACAGGGGAACTATGGCTACACCTTC.

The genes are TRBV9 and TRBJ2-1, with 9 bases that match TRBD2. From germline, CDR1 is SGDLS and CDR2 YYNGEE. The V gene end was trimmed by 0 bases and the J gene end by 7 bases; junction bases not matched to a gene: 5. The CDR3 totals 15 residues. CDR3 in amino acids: CASSVVSGSLNEQFF. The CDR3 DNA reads TGTGCCAGCAGCGTAGTTAGCGGGAGTCTGAATGAGCAGTTCTTC.

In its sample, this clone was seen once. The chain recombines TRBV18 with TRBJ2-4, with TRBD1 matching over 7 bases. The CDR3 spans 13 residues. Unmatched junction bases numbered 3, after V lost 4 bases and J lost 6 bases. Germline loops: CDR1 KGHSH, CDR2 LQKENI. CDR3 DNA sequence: TGTGCCAGCTCACGGGACAGCTTAAACATTCAGTACTTC. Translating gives CASSRDSLNIQYF. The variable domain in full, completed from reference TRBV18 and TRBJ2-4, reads NAGVMQNPRHLVRRRGQEARLRCSPMKGHSHVYWYRQLPEEGLKFMVYLQKENIIDESGMPKERFSAEFPKEGPSILRIQQVVRGDSAAYFCASSRDSLNIQYFGAGTRLSVL.

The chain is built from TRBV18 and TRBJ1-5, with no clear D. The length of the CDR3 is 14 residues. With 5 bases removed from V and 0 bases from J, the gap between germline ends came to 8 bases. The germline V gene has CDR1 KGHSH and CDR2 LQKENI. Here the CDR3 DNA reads TGTGCCAGCTCAGAAGGTAATAGCAATCAGCCCCAGCATTTT. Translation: CASSEGNSNQPQHF.